This T cell receptor (beta chain) came from a study of T-cell memory formation after mild COVID-19. Study-wide context: Clusters of TCRs were largely donor specific.

5'RACE, which relied on constant-segment primers, yielded TCR alpha and TCR beta cDNA libraries carrying sample barcodes and UMIs. TCRdb re-called the 5' RACE reads with MiXCR, one entry per CDR3 protein. The sample records around 50,000 distinct CDR3 sequences, roughly 12% being singletons. General study findings and limits: Later expanders leaned CD4+, whereas clones that contracted between day 15 and 85 were balanced CD4/CD8. Contracting CD8+ clones were enriched in EMRA, CD4+ mainly in CM and EM.

This clonotype counts as medium-sized (0.01 to 0.1%). The antigen remains unidentified. The V gene end was trimmed by 1 base and the J gene end by 6 bases; junction bases not matched to a gene: 1. Germline V lookup: CDR1 SGHNT, CDR2 YENEEA. CDR3 length: 16 amino acids. The chain is built from TRBV11-3 and TRBJ2-1, with 15 positions matching TRBD2. This TCR derives from a man aged 18 to 30 who had mild COVID-19 (a few samples of this study predate the infection). Cell type and time point are not known. What was sequenced was PBMCs or a T cell subset sorted from them (not recorded which). The CDR3 DNA is TGTGCCAGCAGCTTAGGGACTAGCGGGGGGGCCAATGAGCAGTTCTTC. Amino acids: CASSLGTSGGANEQFF. The variable domain in full, completed from reference TRBV11-3 and TRBJ2-1, reads EAGVVQSPRYKIIEKKQPVAFWCNPISGHNTLYWYLQNLGQGPELLIRYENEEAVDDSQLPKDRFSAERLKGVDSTLKIQPAELGDSAVYLCASSLGTSGGANEQFFGPGTRLTVL.